The rows below give T cell receptor beta chains drawn from one sample of a study of CD8 T cells in ankylosing spondylitis. TCRdb re-analysed the 5' RACE reads in MiXCR, keeping a single row per CDR3 protein. Seen here are a few hundred thousand distinct CDR3 sequences, 18% observed once, and the top ten hold around 30%. Sequencing was performed on blood, either unsorted or a sorted T cell fraction (not recorded which). Receptors were obtained from a male donor with ankylosing spondylitis or in good health (not recorded which). Both conserved end residues are part of each CDR3. The D gene is left open where the match is weak. Only part of the rows carry a size: once, few, many, or a class if the clone is expanded.

J gene | clone size | V gene | D gene | CDR3 protein | CDR3 DNA
TRBJ2-5 | NA | TRBV7-6 | NA | CASSYSQTGVGETQYF | TGTGCCAGCAGCTACAGCCAGACAGGCGTCGGTGAGACCCAGTACTTC
TRBJ2-7 | NA | TRBV25-1 | TRBD1 | CASSAGQGEVSYEQYF | TGTGCCAGCAGTGCCGGACAGGGGGAAGTCTCCTACGAGCAGTACTTC
TRBJ2-3 | NA | TRBV7-3 | NA | CASSLQGVEDTQYF | TGTGCCAGCAGCTTACAGGGAGTTGAGGATACGCAGTATTTT
TRBJ1-1 | NA | TRBV12-3/TRBV12-4 | TRBD1 | CASSFRDRVVSTEAFF | TGTGCCAGCAGTTTCCGGGACAGGGTTGTTAGCACTGAAGCTTTCTTT
TRBJ2-5 | many | TRBV4-1 | TRBD2 | CASSQVREGQETQYF | TGCGCCAGCAGCCAAGTTAGGGAGGGGCAAGAGACCCAGTACTTC
TRBJ2-7 | few | TRBV4-1 | NA | CASSQEREGRTYEQYF | TGCGCCAGCAGCCAAGAGAGAGAGGGAAGAACCTACGAGCAGTACTTC
TRBJ2-7 | few | TRBV20-1 | TRBD1 | CSAQRTGEPYEQYF | TGCAGTGCCCAGAGGACAGGGGAACCCTACGAGCAGTACTTC
TRBJ2-7 | few | TRBV27 | NA | CASSLIGSSYEQYF | TGTGCCAGCAGTTTAATAGGGAGCTCCTACGAGCAGTACTTC
TRBJ2-1 | NA | TRBV29-1 | NA | CSVEVESYHPNEQFF | TGCAGCGTTGAAGTAGAGAGCTACCATCCAAATGAGCAGTTCTTC
TRBJ2-5 | few | TRBV12-5 | NA | CASGLVPGETQYF | TGTGCTAGTGGTTTGGTCCCTGGAGAGACCCAGTACTTC
TRBJ2-1 | NA | TRBV29-1 | NA | CSAIRESSYNEQFF | TGCAGCGCGATCAGGGAGAGCTCCTACAATGAGCAGTTCTTC
TRBJ2-4 | NA | TRBV6-4 | NA | CASISYGQGAKNIQYF | TGTGCCAGCATCTCCTACGGGCAGGGGGCCAAAAACATTCAGTACTTC
TRBJ2-1 | NA | TRBV6-2/TRBV6-3 | TRBD2 | CASSYGGDNEQFF | TGTGCCAGCAGTTACGGGGGGGACAATGAGCAGTTCTTC
TRBJ2-2 | NA | TRBV2 | TRBD2 | CASSSSGKENTGELFF | TGTGCCAGCAGTTCAAGCGGGAAAGAGAACACCGGGGAGCTGTTTTTT
TRBJ2-7 | NA | TRBV4-1 | TRBD2 | CASSQDPLAGGYEQYF | TGCGCCAGCAGCCAAGATCCCCTAGCGGGTGGCTACGAGCAGTACTTC
TRBJ2-2 | NA | TRBV27 | NA | CASSNPLVTGELFF | TGTGCCAGCAGTAACCCCCTAGTAACCGGGGAGCTGTTTTTT
TRBJ2-1 | many | TRBV5-1 | TRBD2 | CASSLHGREAYNEQFF | TGCGCCAGCAGCTTGCACGGGCGGGAGGCCTACAATGAGCAGTTCTTC
TRBJ2-7 | NA | TRBV14 | TRBD2 | CASSQGSGTFYEQYF | TGTGCCAGCAGCCAAGGTAGCGGGACCTTCTACGAGCAGTACTTC
TRBJ1-6 | NA | TRBV6-2/TRBV6-3 | TRBD1 | CASRTRRDRVEGSPLHF | TGTGCCAGCAGAACGCGCCGGGACAGGGTAGAAGGATCACCCCTCCACTTT
TRBJ2-7 | NA | TRBV20-1 | NA | CSARTAPTDVEQYF | TGCAGTGCTAGAACGGCTCCAACGGACGTCGAGCAGTACTTC
TRBJ2-1 | NA | TRBV7-9 | NA | CASSRLSDEQFF | TGTGCCAGCAGTCGCCTTAGCGATGAGCAGTTCTTC
TRBJ2-2 | NA | TRBV29-1 | NA | CSVVPDANTGELFF | TGCAGCGTTGTGCCCGACGCGAACACCGGGGAGCTGTTTTTT
TRBJ1-1 | many | TRBV4-3 | NA | CASSQDSMMNTEAFF | TGCGCCAGCAGCCAAGATTCCATGATGAACACTGAAGCTTTCTTT
TRBJ1-1 | NA | TRBV6-5 | NA | CASSTGNEAFF | TGTGCCAGCAGCACAGGGAACGAAGCTTTCTTT
TRBJ2-1 | many | TRBV11-2 | TRBD2 | CASSSSGGSYNEQFF | TGTGCCAGCAGTTCGAGCGGGGGCTCCTACAATGAGCAGTTCTTC
TRBJ2-1 | NA | TRBV28 | NA | CASLQVSSSYNEQFF | TGTGCCAGCCTCCAAGTCTCATCCTCCTACAATGAGCAGTTCTTC
TRBJ2-3 | NA | TRBV12-3/TRBV12-4 | NA | CTSSLYPFEYHSTDTQYF | TGTACCAGCAGTTTATACCCTTTCGAATACCATAGCACAGATACGCAGTATTTT
TRBJ2-2 | NA | TRBV14 | NA | CASSQATFNTGELFF | TGTGCCAGCAGCCAAGCCACCTTTAACACCGGGGAGCTGTTTTTT
TRBJ2-3 | many | TRBV12-5 | TRBD2 | CASGLVSGTGLAGADTQYF | TGTGCTAGTGGTTTGGTCTCGGGTACGGGTCTAGCGGGAGCAGATACGCAGTATTTT